This T cell receptor beta chain was sequenced in a study of T-cell reconstitution after alpha-beta-depleted transplantation in children (dated by TCRdb to about 2016). About the full investigation: Using TCR repertoire profiling, the study quantitatively followed how T-cell immune reconstitution unfolded in children after TCRalphabeta/CD19-depleted allogeneic hematopoietic cell transplantation. Broad study findings and their caveats: In some patients, the high TCRbeta diversity seen at day 60 was put down to recipient T cells and intrathymic progenitors that had survived conditioning. Over the following months the frequencies of hyperexpanded clones went down, and after one year T-cell counts and TCRbeta diversity were mostly credited to newly produced T cells. The apparently early alphabetaT-cell count recovery about two months after transplant was reportedly dependent on only several hundred rapidly expanded clones derived from non-depleted graft cells.

A note on this clonotype: No antigen is known for it. Base quality data are lacking; no much larger clone is found one base away.

The treatment or condition label, as the study defines it: allogeneic hematopoietic cell transplantation with graft depleted of TCRalphabeta T cells and CD19 B cells. Transplant recipients were children who received TCRalphabeta/CD19-depleted allogeneic hematopoietic cell grafts. Counted from cysteine to phenylalanine, this CDR3 has 17 amino acids. Kept here is only the CDR3 DNA, which spans 51 bases and is read in frame from base 1. As encoded in the germline V gene (reference sequence), CDR1 is DFQATT while CDR2 is SNEGSKA. The V end gives up 3 bases and the J end 8 bases, leaving 15 bases in the junction not matched to a gene. The library was made by PCR. The sequencer was an Illumina HiSeq 2500. TCR libraries were prepared with molecular barcoding, using unique molecular identifiers to normalize TCRbeta repertoire quantification. TCRdb applied fastp at Q25 and MiXCR to the public reads, then kept only in-frame beta chains. Every distinct CDR3 protein forms one entry, paired with its most common genes and DNA. The sample table contains 300,000 to 400,000 distinct CDR3 sequences; only one count was recorded for 23% of them. Approximately 11% of the sample goes to the ten largest clones.

This sample comprised PBMCs, mostly from graft donor cells, obtained 180 days after TCRalphabeta/CD19-depleted stem cell transplant. The receptor was derived from a male patient between 5 and 17 years old who had a stem cell transplant for acute lymphoblastic leukemia, so the T cells may come from the graft donor. In this chain, TRBV20-1 is recombined with TRBJ2-1, with 11 bases matching TRBD2. The nucleotide sequence reads TGCAGTGCTAGGACTAGCGGGAAGCTCCTACCGGGCGATGAGCAGTTCTTC. It codes for CSARTSGKLLPGDEQFF.